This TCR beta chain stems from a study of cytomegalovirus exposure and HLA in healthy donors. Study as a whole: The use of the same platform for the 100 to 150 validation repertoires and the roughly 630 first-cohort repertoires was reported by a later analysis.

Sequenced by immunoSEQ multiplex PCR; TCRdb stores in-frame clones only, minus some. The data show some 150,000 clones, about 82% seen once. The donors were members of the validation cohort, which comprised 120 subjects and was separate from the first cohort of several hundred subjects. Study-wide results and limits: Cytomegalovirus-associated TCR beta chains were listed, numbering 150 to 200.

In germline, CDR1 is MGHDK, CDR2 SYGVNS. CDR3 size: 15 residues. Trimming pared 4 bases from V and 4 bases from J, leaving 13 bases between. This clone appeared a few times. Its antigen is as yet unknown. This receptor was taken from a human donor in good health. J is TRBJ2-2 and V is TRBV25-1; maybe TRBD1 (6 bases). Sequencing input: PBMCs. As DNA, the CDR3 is TGTGCCAGCAGTGGGAACAGGGTTGGCACCGGGGAGCTGTTTTTT. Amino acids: CASSGNRVGTGELFF.